A selection of T cell receptor beta chains follows, all from one sample in a study of cytomegalovirus exposure and HLA in healthy donors. Here immunoSEQ multiplex PCR was the method, and the copy in TCRdb shows in-frame clones only, minus some. The table has 150,000 to 200,000 clones, 65% to 80% seen once. Sequencing was performed on PBMCs. The receptor source for this set is a woman in her twenties or thirties in good health and CMV-seronegative. CDR3s include the opening cysteine and the closing phenylalanine or tryptophan. Each record gives: J gene, clone size, V gene, D gene, CDR3 DNA, CDR3 protein. The D gene is left open where the match is weak. A clone size is listed for some rows: how often the clone was seen (once, few, many), or a class if it is expanded.

TRBJ2-1,-,TRBV9,TRBD2,TGTGCCAGCAACCCAGGACTAGCGGGGGCCTACAATGAGCAGTTCTTC,CASNPGLAGAYNEQFF
TRBJ1-1,many,TRBV28,TRBD1,TGTGCCAGCACACGACAGGGGGGGAACACTGAAGCTTTCTTT,CASTRQGGNTEAFF
TRBJ1-4,-,TRBV5-1,-,TGCGCCAGCAGGTCAGGGGCTAATGAAAAACTGTTTTTT,CASRSGANEKLFF
TRBJ2-7,-,TRBV6-5,-,TGTGCCAGCAGTTACTTAGTTTCCAGGGACGAGCAGTACTTC,CASSYLVSRDEQYF
TRBJ2-7,-,TRBV9,-,TGTGCCAGCAGCCAGGGGGCTAGCGGAGGGATTTACGAGCAGTACTTC,CASSQGASGGIYEQYF
TRBJ1-1,-,TRBV6-5,-,TGTGCCAGCAGTTTCGGGGGGGGGACTGAAGCTTTCTTT,CASSFGGGTEAFF
TRBJ2-5,few,TRBV19,-,TGTGCCAGTAGTATGACTGCGGAGACCCAGTACTTC,CASSMTAETQYF
TRBJ2-1,-,TRBV27,TRBD2,TGTGCCAGCAGTACATCCGGGACTAGCGGGTACAATGAGCAGTTCTTC,CASSTSGTSGYNEQFF
TRBJ2-5,-,TRBV10-1,TRBD1,TGCGCCAGCAGTAGGGACAGGGGGGAGACCCAGTACTTC,CASSRDRGETQYF
TRBJ2-1,few,TRBV4-1,-,TGCGCCAGCAGCCAAGGAGTGGCGGTCCCCTACAATGAGCAGTTCTTC,CASSQGVAVPYNEQFF
TRBJ2-7,-,TRBV6-1,-,TGTGCCAGCAGTGAAGATTTTGTTGCGGCGGGCTCCTACGAGCAGTACTTC,CASSEDFVAAGSYEQYF
TRBJ1-2,-,TRBV2,-,TGTGCCAGCAGTGACAGGAACTATGGCTACACCTTC,CASSDRNYGYTF
TRBJ2-3,-,TRBV6-6,TRBD1,TGTGCCAGCGTAAATAGGGGGCTAAGCACAGATACGCAGTATTTT,CASVNRGLSTDTQYF
TRBJ2-1,-,TRBV19,TRBD2,TGTGCCAGTAGCGAGGGACTAGCGGCATACAATGAGCAGTTCTTC,CASSEGLAAYNEQFF
TRBJ1-3,-,TRBV9,-,TGTGCCAGCAGCGTAGGTGTAGGAGGGAACACCATATATTTT,CASSVGVGGNTIYF
TRBJ2-1,-,TRBV4-3,TRBD2,TGCGCCAGCAGCCAAGATGTTCGGTCGTACGGGAGGGTCTCCTACAATGAGCAGTTCTTC,CASSQDVRSYGRVSYNEQFF
TRBJ1-5,-,TRBV7-9,-,TGTGCCAGCAGCTCGGGAGGGGCGCGGGATCAGCCCCAGCATTTT,CASSSGGARDQPQHF
TRBJ1-2,-,TRBV6-4,TRBD1,TGTGCCAGCAGTGACACCTCAGGGGGAGGTGGCTACACCTTC,CASSDTSGGGGYTF
TRBJ1-2,-,TRBV5-1,TRBD1,TGCGCCAGCAGCTTCGGGACAGGGAATGGCTACACCTTC,CASSFGTGNGYTF
TRBJ1-1,once,TRBV5-1,TRBD1,TGCGCCAGCAGCCGGGGGACAGTACCGAACACTGAAGCTTTCTTT,CASSRGTVPNTEAFF
TRBJ2-7,-,TRBV5-8,TRBD2,TGTGCCAGCAGCCAAGATCCTAGCGGGGGGTACGAGCAGTACTTC,CASSQDPSGGYEQYF
TRBJ1-1,-,TRBV5-6,-,TGTGCCAGCAGCGGACAGACTGAAGCTTTCTTT,CASSGQTEAFF
TRBJ2-1,-,TRBV5-4,TRBD2,TGTGCCAGCAGCTTGTGGCGGGGGGCCTACAATGAGCAGTTCTTC,CASSLWRGAYNEQFF
TRBJ2-3,-,TRBV7-3,TRBD2,TGTGCCAGCAGCAATCTAGCGGGGGGGCTGGATACGCAGTATTTT,CASSNLAGGLDTQYF
TRBJ2-5,-,TRBV18,-,TGTGCCAGCACACCAGCAGTCCAAGAGACCCAGTACTTC,CASTPAVQETQYF
TRBJ2-7,-,TRBV30,TRBD1,TGTGCCTGGAGTAGGACAGGGCTGGGGGAGCAGTACTTC,CAWSRTGLGEQYF
TRBJ2-1,-,TRBV27,-,TGTGCCAGCAGTTTTGGACAGCACAATGAGCAGTTCTTC,CASSFGQHNEQFF
TRBJ2-2,-,TRBV18,TRBD1,TGTGCCAGCTCACCACGTCGACAGGGGGCCGGGGAGCTGTTTTTT,CASSPRRQGAGELFF
TRBJ2-5,-,TRBV6-1,TRBD2,TGTGCCAGCAGGGTTAGCGGGGGGGAGACCCAGTACTTC,CASRVSGGETQYF